The text below deals with one TCR beta chain. Its antigen is undetermined. This record comes from a study of CD8 T cells in Susac syndrome. Study-level points and caveats: The study conceded that its TCR sequencing and HLA analysis involved relatively few individuals.

CDR3 length: 15 amino acids. The germline CDR1 and CDR2 sequences are SGHVS and FQNEAQ. Deletions cut 4 bases from V and 0 bases from J, with 12 bases between. TCR beta sequencing covered blood CD8+ and CD4+ T cells. The multiple sclerosis control group was made up of treatment-naive patients with stable or active relapsing-remitting disease. RNA was extracted with the RNeasy kit, and a quantity of roughly 0.45 to 1 ug was reverse transcribed using random hexamers. Amplification of TCR beta CDR3 by immunoSEQ multiplex PCR spanned 54 Vbeta and 13 Jbeta. TCRdb re-called the immunoSEQ multiplex PCR reads through MiXCR, storing one row per CDR3 protein. The sample holds 150,000 to 200,000 distinct CDR3 sequences, approximately 95% seen once.

The sequenced sample was CD8+ T cells from PBMCs. The source is a human donor with multiple sclerosis. The V call is TRBV7-8, the J call TRBJ1-1; tentative D call: TRBD1 (6 bases). For the CDR3, the DNA is TGTGCCAGCAGCTCGCGGACAGTAATGAACACTGAAGCTTTCTTT. As protein: CASSSRTVMNTEAFF.